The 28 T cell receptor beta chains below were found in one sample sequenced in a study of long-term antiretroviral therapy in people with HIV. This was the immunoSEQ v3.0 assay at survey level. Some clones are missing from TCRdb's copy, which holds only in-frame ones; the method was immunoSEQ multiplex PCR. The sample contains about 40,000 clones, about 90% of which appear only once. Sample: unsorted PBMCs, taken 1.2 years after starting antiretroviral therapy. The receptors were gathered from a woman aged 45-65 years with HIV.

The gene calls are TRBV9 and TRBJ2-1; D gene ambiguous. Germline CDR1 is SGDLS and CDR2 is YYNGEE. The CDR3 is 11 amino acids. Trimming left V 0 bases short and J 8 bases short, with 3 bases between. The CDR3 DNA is TGTGCCAGCAGCGTAGGGGATGAGCAGTTCTTC. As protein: CASSVGDEQFF. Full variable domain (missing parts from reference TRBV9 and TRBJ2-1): DSGVTQTPKHLITATGQRVTLRCSPRSGDLSVYWYQQSLDQGLQFLIQYYNGEERAKGNILERFSAQQFPDLHSELNLSSLELGDSALYFCASSVGDEQFFGPGTRLTVL.

This CDR3 reads CASSLVGEYTEAFF. The CDR3, as DNA: TGTGCCAGCAGCTTAGTAGGGGAGTACACTGAAGCTTTCTTT. The chain joins TRBV7-9 to TRBJ1-1; a weak D match, TRBD1 (5 bases). The germline V gene encodes CDR1 SEHNR and CDR2 FQNEAQ (reference sequence). This CDR3 contains 14 residues. V lost 1 base to trimming and J lost 3 bases, with 9 bases between them.

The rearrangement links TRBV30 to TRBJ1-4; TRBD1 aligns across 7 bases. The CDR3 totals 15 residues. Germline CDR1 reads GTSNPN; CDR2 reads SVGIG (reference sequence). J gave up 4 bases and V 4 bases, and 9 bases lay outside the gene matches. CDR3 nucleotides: TGTGCCTGGAATAAACCAGGGGGAAGTAATGAAAAACTGTTTTTT. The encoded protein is CAWNKPGGSNEKLFF.

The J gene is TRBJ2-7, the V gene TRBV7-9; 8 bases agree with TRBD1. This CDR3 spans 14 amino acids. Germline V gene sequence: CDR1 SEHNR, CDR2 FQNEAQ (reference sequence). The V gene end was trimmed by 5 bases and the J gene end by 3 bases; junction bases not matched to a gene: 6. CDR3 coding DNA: TGTGCCAGCAGCACCAGGACAGGGAGCTACGAGCAGTACTTC. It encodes CASSTRTGSYEQYF.

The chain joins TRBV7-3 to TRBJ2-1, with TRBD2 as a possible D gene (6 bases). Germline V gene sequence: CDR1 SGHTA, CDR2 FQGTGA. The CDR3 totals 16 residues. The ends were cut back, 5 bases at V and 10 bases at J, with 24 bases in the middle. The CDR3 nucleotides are TGTGCCAGCAGCCCGATTGGGGGGTCGGACCAAAGGGAGCAGTTCTTC. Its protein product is CASSPIGGSDQREQFF. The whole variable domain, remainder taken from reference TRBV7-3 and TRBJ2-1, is GAGVSQTPSNKVTEKGKYVELRCDPISGHTALYWYRQSLGQGPEFLIYFQGTGAADDSGLPNDRFFAVRPEGSVSTLKIQRTERGDSAVYLCASSPIGGSDQREQFFGPGTRLTVL.

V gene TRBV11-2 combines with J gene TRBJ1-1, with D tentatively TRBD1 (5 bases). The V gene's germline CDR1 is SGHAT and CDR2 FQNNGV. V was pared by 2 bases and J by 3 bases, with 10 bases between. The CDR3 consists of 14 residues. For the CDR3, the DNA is TGTGCCAGCAGCTTAAAGACAGCACACACTGAAGCTTTCTTT. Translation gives CASSLKTAHTEAFF.

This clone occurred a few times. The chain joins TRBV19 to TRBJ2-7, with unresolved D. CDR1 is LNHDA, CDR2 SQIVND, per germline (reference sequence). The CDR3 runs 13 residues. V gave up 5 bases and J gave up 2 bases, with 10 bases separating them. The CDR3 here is CASSPAGPYEQYF. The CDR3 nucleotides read TGTGCCAGTAGTCCTGCTGGTCCCTACGAGCAGTACTTC.

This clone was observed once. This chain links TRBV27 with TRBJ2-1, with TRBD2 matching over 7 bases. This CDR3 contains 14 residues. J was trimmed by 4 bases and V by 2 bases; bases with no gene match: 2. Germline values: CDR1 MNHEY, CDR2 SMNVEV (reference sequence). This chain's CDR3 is CASSLQGGYNEQFF. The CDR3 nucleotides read TGTGCCAGCAGTTTACAGGGAGGGTACAATGAGCAGTTCTTC.

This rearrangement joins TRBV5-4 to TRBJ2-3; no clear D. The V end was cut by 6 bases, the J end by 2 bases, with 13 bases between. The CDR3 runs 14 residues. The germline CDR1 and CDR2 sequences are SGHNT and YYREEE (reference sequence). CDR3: CASTTQIVTDTQYF. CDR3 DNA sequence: TGTGCCAGCACCACCCAGATCGTCACAGATACGCAGTATTTT.

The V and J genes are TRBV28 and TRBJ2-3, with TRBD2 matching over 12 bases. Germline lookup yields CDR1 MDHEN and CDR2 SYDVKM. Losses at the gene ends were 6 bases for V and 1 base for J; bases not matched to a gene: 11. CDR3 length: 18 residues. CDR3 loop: CASSRPGTSGLGTDTQYF. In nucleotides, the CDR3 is TGTGCCAGCAGCCGACCAGGGACTAGCGGGTTAGGCACAGATACGCAGTATTTT.

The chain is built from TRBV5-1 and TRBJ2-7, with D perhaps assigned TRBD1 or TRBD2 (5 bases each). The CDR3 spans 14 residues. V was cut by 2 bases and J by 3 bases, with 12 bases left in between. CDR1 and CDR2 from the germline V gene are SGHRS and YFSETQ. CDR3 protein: CASSFAQGDYEQYF. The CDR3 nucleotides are TGCGCCAGCAGCTTTGCCCAGGGAGACTACGAGCAGTACTTC.

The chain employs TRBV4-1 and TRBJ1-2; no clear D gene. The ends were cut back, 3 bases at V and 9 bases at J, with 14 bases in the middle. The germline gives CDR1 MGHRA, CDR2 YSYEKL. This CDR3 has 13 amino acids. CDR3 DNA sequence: TGCGCCAGCAGCCACGATCCGGGTCAAAGCTACACCTTC. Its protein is CASSHDPGQSYTF.

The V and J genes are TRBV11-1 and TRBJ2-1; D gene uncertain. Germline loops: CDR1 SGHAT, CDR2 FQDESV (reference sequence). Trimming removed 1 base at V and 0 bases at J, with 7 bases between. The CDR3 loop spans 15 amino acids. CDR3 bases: TGTGCCAGCAGCTTAGGGCCGAGCTCCTACAATGAGCAGTTCTTC. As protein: CASSLGPSSYNEQFF.

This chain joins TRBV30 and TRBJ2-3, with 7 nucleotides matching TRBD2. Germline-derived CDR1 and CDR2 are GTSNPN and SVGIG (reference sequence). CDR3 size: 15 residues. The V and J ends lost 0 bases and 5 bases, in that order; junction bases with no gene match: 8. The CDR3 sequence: CAWSVRGGEGDTQYF. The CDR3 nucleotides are TGTGCCTGGAGTGTACGGGGCGGGGAGGGAGATACGCAGTATTTT.

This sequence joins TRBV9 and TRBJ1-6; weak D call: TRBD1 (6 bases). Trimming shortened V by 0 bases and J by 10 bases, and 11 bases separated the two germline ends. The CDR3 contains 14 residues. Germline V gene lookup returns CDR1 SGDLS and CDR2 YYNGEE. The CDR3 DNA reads TGTGCCAGCAGCGTAGAGGGGGAAGGCTCACCCCTCCACTTT. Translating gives CASSVEGEGSPLHF.

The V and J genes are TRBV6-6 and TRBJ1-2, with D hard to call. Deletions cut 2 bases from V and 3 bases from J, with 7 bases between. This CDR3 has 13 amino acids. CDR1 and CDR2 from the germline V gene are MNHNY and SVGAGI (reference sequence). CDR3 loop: CASSYGSDYGYTF. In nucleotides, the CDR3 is TGTGCCAGCAGTTACGGGTCGGACTATGGCTACACCTTC.

In DNA, the CDR3 is TGTGCCAGCAGCTTAGATCGACAGGGGGCGAGTCCCCAGCATTTT. Translated: CASSLDRQGASPQHF. This sequence joins TRBV11-2 and TRBJ1-5, with 10 nucleotides matching TRBD1. This CDR3 contains 15 residues. The ends lost 0 bases at V and 10 bases at J; junction bases unmatched: 6. The germline V gene encodes CDR1 SGHAT and CDR2 FQNNGV.

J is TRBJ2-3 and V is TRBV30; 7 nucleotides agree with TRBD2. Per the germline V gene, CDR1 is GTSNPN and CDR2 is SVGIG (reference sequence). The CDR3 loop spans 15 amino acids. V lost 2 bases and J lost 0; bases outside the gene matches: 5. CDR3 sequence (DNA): TGTGCCTGGAGTAGGCTAGCGGTTAGCACAGATACGCAGTATTTT. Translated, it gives CAWSRLAVSTDTQYF.

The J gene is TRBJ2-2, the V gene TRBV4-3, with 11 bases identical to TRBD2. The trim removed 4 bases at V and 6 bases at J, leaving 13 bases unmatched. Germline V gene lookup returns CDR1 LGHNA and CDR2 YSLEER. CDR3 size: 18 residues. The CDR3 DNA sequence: TGCGCCAGCAGCCGCAGCGCTCCGACTAGCGGGGCAGCCGGGGAGCTGTTTTTT. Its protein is CASSRSAPTSGAAGELFF.

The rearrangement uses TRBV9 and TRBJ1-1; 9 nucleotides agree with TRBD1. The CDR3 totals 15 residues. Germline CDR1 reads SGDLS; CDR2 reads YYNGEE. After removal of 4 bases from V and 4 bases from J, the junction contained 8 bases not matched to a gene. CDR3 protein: CASSFRTGAGTEAFF. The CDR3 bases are TGTGCCAGCAGCTTTAGGACAGGGGCGGGCACTGAAGCTTTCTTT.

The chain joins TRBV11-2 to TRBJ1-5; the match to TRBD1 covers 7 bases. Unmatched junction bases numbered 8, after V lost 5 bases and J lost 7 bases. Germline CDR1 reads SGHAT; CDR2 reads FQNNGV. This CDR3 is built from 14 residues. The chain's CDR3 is CASSLQGTGQPQHF. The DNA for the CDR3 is TGTGCCAGCAGCCTACAGGGGACGGGCCAGCCCCAGCATTTT.

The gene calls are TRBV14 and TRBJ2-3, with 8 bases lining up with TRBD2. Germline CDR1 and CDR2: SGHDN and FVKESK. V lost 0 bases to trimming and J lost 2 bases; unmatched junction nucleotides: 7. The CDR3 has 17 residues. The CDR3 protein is CASSQDKAGADTDTQYF. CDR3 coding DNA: TGTGCCAGCAGCCAAGATAAAGCGGGGGCGGACACAGATACGCAGTATTTT.

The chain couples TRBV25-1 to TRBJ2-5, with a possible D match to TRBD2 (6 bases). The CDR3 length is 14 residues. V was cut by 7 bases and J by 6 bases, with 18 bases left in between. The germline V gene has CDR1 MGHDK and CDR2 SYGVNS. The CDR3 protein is CASTPGGGGKTQYF. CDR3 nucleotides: TGTGCCAGCACCCCCGGGGGTGGGGGAAAGACCCAGTACTTC.

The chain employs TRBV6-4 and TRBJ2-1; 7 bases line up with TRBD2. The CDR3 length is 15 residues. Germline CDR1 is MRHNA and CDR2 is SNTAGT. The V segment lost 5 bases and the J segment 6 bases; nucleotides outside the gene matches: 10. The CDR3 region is CASSSGVRIGNEQFF. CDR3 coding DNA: TGTGCCAGCAGTAGCGGGGTTAGGATTGGCAATGAGCAGTTCTTC.

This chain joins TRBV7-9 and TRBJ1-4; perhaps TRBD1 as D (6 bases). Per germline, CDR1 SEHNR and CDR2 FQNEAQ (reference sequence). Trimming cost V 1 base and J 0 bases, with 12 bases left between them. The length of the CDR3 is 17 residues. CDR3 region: CASSLDLRGTTNEKLFF. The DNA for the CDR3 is TGTGCCAGCAGCTTAGATCTCAGGGGCACAACTAATGAAAAACTGTTTTTT.

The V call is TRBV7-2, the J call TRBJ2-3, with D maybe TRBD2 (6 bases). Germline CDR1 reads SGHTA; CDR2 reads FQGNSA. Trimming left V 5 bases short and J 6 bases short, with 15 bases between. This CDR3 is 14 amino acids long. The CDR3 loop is CASSPRLVTDTQYF. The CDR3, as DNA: TGTGCCAGCAGCCCGCGACTAGTGACGGATACGCAGTATTTT. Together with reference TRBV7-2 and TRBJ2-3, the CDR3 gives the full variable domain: GAGVSQSPSNKVTEKGKDVELRCDPISGHTALYWYRQSLGQGLEFLIYFQGNSAPDKSGLPSDRFSAERTGGSVSTLTIQRTQQEDSAVYLCASSPRLVTDTQYFGPGTRLTVL.

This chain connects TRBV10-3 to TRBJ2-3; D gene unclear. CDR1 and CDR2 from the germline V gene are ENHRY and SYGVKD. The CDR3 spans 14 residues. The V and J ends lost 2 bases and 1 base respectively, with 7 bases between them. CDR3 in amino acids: CAISEGGGTDTQYF. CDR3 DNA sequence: TGTGCCATCAGTGAGGGTGGGGGCACAGATACGCAGTATTTT.

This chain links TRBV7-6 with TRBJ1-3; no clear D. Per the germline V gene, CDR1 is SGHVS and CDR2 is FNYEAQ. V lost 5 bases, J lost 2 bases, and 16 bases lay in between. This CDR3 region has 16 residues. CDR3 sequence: CASSLRTATTGNTIYF. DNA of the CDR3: TGTGCCAGCAGCCTCCGGACCGCTACTACTGGAAACACCATATATTTT.